The sequence of this T cell receptor beta chain was determined in a study of a mutant IDH1 vaccine in newly diagnosed glioma. Across the study: Earlier treatment was radiotherapy, temozolomide, or both, with most getting both.

Worth noting for this clone: The antigen is unknown.

Libraries were prepared by immunoSEQ multiplex PCR; TCRdb keeps only in-frame clonotypes and omits some of them. The data hold roughly 25,000 clones, with approximately 82% observed a single time. The CDR3 has 13 residues. Trimming took 0 bases from V and 4 from J, leaving 6 bases between them. Per the germline V gene, CDR1 is SGHAT and CDR2 is FQNNGV. Documented time point: week 35, safety follow-up. In every dose of vaccine, 300 ug of mutant IDH1 20-mer peptide was given alongside topical imiquimod. The gene calls are TRBV11-2 and TRBJ1-1; D call uncertain. The sample consisted of PBMCs, taken from a glioma patient whose treatment included an IDH1 peptide vaccine. The origin of this receptor is a man in his thirties or forties with glioma. CDR3 coding DNA: TGTGCCAGCAGCTTAGAGGCAGGCACTGAAGCTTTCTTT. As protein: CASSLEAGTEAFF.